The 30 T cell receptor beta chains below come from one sample, sequenced in a study of blood T cell repertoires in COVID-19. Method: immunoSEQ multiplex PCR; TCRdb's copy keeps in-frame clones and lacks some. This sample has a few hundred thousand clones, with 89% found just once. Sequenced material: peripheral blood. Receptor source: a woman aged 25 to 39 with COVID-19, enrolled during active disease.

This rearrangement joins TRBV9 to TRBJ2-5; 7 bases fit TRBD1. This CDR3 is built from 16 residues. The germline gives CDR1 SGDLS, CDR2 YYNGEE. Trimming removed 0 bases from V and 2 bases from J; junction bases left unmatched: 7. CDR3 amino acids: CASSVATGALQETQYF. CDR3 bases: TGTGCCAGCAGCGTAGCTACAGGGGCTCTTCAAGAGACCCAGTACTTC.

The chain carries TRBV5-1 and TRBJ2-7; 10 bases are a match to TRBD2. CDR3 length equals 16 residues. Germline lookup yields CDR1 SGHRS and CDR2 YFSETQ. J gave up 0 bases and V 0 bases, and 3 bases lay outside the gene matches. DNA for the CDR3: TGCGCCAGCAGCTTGGCCAGCGGGGGGGCCTCCTACGAGCAGTACTTC. Its translation: CASSLASGGASYEQYF.

The chain joins TRBV9 to TRBJ2-1; 8 bases are a match to TRBD1. V lost 3 bases and J lost 7; bases outside the gene matches: 3. This CDR3 has 13 amino acids. Germline V lookup: CDR1 SGDLS, CDR2 YYNGEE. The CDR3 region is CASSGTGMNEQFF. For the CDR3, the DNA is TGTGCCAGCAGCGGGACAGGGATGAATGAGCAGTTCTTC.

This sequence joins TRBV2 and TRBJ1-4; D not certain. From germline, CDR1 is SNHLY and CDR2 FYNNEI. V was trimmed by 6 bases and J by 4 bases, leaving 12 bases between them. The CDR3 contains 14 residues. CDR3 in DNA: TGTGCCAGCAGGAAACCGGGAAGTAATGAAAAACTGTTTTTT. Protein sequence: CASRKPGSNEKLFF.

This clone appeared a few times. V usage is TRBV7-2 and J usage is TRBJ2-7; D is perhaps TRBD1 (5 bases). Germline CDR1 is SGHTA and CDR2 is FQGNSA. This CDR3 is 14 amino acids long. The V gene lost 7 bases and the J gene lost 2 bases, with 15 bases spanning the gap. The CDR3: CASKTDSATYEQYF. The CDR3, as DNA: TGTGCCAGCAAAACAGACAGCGCGACCTACGAGCAGTACTTC.

This rearrangement joins TRBV28 to TRBJ1-5, with 9 bases lining up with TRBD1. The CDR3 contains 15 residues. The V segment lost 6 bases and the J segment 5 bases; nucleotides outside the gene matches: 8. The germline gives CDR1 MDHEN, CDR2 SYDVKM. The DNA of the CDR3 is TGTGCCAGCAGACAAGCCGGGACAGGGTATCAGCCCCAGCATTTT. Protein: CASRQAGTGYQPQHF.

The chain couples TRBV12-5 to TRBJ2-3; no definite D call. Germline V CDR1 and CDR2: LGHNT, FRNRAP. The CDR3 spans 14 residues. Trimming shortened V by 2 bases and J by 2 bases, and 8 bases separated the two germline ends. The CDR3 loop reads CASGLRSYTDTQYF. Here the CDR3 DNA reads TGTGCTAGTGGTTTGCGCAGTTACACAGATACGCAGTATTTT.

The chain couples TRBV2 to TRBJ2-5; TRBD1 matches 8 bases. The CDR3 has 12 amino acids. CDR1 and CDR2 (germline): SNHLY, FYNNEI. The V and J ends lost 6 bases and 5 bases, in that order; junction bases with no gene match: 2. The CDR3 reads CASRRQGETQYF. The CDR3 DNA reads TGTGCCAGCAGAAGACAGGGGGAGACCCAGTACTTC.

The count of this clone is one. The genes are TRBV5-1 and TRBJ1-2, with 11 nucleotides matching TRBD1. Germline V gene lookup returns CDR1 SGHRS and CDR2 YFSETQ. V gave up 3 bases and J gave up 3 bases; unmatched junction bases: 7. The CDR3 has 16 residues. CDR3 coding DNA: TGCGCCAGCAGCTCGATGGGGACAGGGGGAGACTATGGCTACACCTTC. It encodes CASSSMGTGGDYGYTF.

The gene calls are TRBV28 and TRBJ1-1; unclear D gene. Germline CDR1 and CDR2: MDHEN and SYDVKM. The CDR3 spans 13 residues. V lost 6 bases and J 0 bases, leaving 8 bases between the germline ends. CDR3 DNA sequence: TGTGCCAGCAGGAGCGGGGTGAACACTGAAGCTTTCTTT. Protein sequence: CASRSGVNTEAFF.

V is TRBV6-5 and J is TRBJ2-7, with 11 bases identical to TRBD2. Trimming cost V 0 bases and J 6 bases; bases outside gene matches: 1. From germline, CDR1 is MNHEY and CDR2 SVGAGI. The CDR3 extends over 14 amino acids. The CDR3 spells CASSYSGTSGEQYV. The CDR3 DNA sequence: TGTGCCAGCAGTTACTCAGGGACTAGCGGCGAGCAGTACGTC.

The chain carries TRBV20-1 and TRBJ1-5; D uncertain. This CDR3 is built from 13 residues. CDR1 and CDR2 (germline): DFQATT, SNEGSKA (reference sequence). Trimming shortened V by 3 bases and J by 0 bases, and 6 bases separated the two germline ends. The CDR3 sequence: CSASANSNQPQHF. The CDR3 DNA follows: TGCAGTGCTAGTGCTAATAGCAATCAGCCCCAGCATTTT.

Comments on this clone: Other DNA variants within this sample encode the same CDR3. The chain couples TRBV7-2 to TRBJ2-7; TRBD1 might be the D (6 bases). The V gene's germline CDR1 is SGHTA and CDR2 FQGNSA. The germline V and J ends were trimmed by 2 bases and 0 bases, with 8 bases remaining between them. The CDR3 sequence is 14 residues long. CDR3 nucleotide sequence: TGTGCCAGCAGCTTACAGGGGAACTCCTACGAGCAGTACTTC. Translation gives CASSLQGNSYEQYF.

This rearrangement joins TRBV3-1 (or the pseudogene TRBV3-2) to TRBJ2-5, with TRBD2 identical over 11 bases. This CDR3 comprises 16 residues. The ends lost 2 bases at V and 4 bases at J; junction bases unmatched: 6. Germline V CDR1 and CDR2: LGHDT, YNNKEL (reference sequence). CDR3 nucleotide sequence: TGTGCCAGCAGCCAAAAACTAGCGGGGGCGTCAGAGACCCAGTACTTC. This encodes CASSQKLAGASETQYF.

The rearrangement uses TRBV10-3 and TRBJ1-6, with 8 bases fitting TRBD1. V lost 4 bases to trimming and J lost 8 bases; unmatched junction nucleotides: 4. In germline, CDR1 is ENHRY, CDR2 SYGVKD. CDR3 length: 14 residues. CDR3 sequence: CAISASDRDSPLHF. The CDR3 DNA reads as TGTGCCATCAGTGCTTCGGACAGGGATTCACCCCTCCACTTT.

The gene calls are TRBV21-1 and TRBJ2-7; the table names TRBD1, a call not compared with the DNA. TRBV21-1 is recorded as a pseudogene. CDR3 length: 16 amino acids. This CDR3 reads CASTRGTGGRSYEQYV. CDR3 nucleotides: TGTGCCAGCACCCGAGGGACAGGGGGCAGGTCCTACGAGCAGTACGTC.

The V gene is TRBV4-1, the J gene TRBJ1-1, with 12 bases fitting TRBD1. V was clipped by 3 bases and J by 5 bases; unmatched bases: 4. Germline V gene sequence: CDR1 MGHRA, CDR2 YSYEKL. This CDR3 is 15 amino acids long. CDR3 in DNA: TGCGCCAGCAGCCATGGGACAGGGGGCTTTACTGAAGCTTTCTTT. This encodes CASSHGTGGFTEAFF.

V usage is TRBV7-2 and J usage is TRBJ1-6; possible D gene TRBD1, 6 bases. Germline V gives CDR1 SGHTA, CDR2 FQGNSA. Trimming removed 5 bases from V and 4 bases from J, with 6 bases in between. The CDR3 consists of 13 residues. The CDR3 nucleotides are TGTGCCAGCAGCGGACAGTATAATTCACCCCTCCACTTT. It yields the protein CASSGQYNSPLHF.

This sequence joins TRBV7-9 and TRBJ2-7, with 11 bases matching TRBD2. The CDR3 is 17 residues long. The V segment lost 0 bases and the J segment 0 bases; nucleotides outside the gene matches: 4. Per germline, CDR1 SEHNR and CDR2 FQNEAQ (reference sequence). The CDR3 loop reads CASSLASGGESSYEQYF. CDR3 coding DNA: TGTGCCAGCAGCTTAGCTAGCGGGGGGGAGAGCTCCTACGAGCAGTACTTC.

The chain couples TRBV5-8 to TRBJ1-2, with 9 bases identical to TRBD1. This CDR3 is 16 amino acids long. Germline loops: CDR1 SGHTS, CDR2 YDEGEE. The J segment lost 4 bases and the V segment lost 4 bases, leaving 11 bases of the junction unmatched. The CDR3 nucleotides are TGTGCCAGCAGCCGGAGCGGGACAGGGAGGATCTATGGCTACACCTTC. Protein: CASSRSGTGRIYGYTF. The full variable domain, completed using reference TRBV5-8 and TRBJ1-2, is EAGVTQSPTHLIKTRGQQATLRCSPISGHTSVYWYQQALGLGLQFLLWYDEGEERNRGNFPPRFSGRQFPNYSSELNVNALELEDSALYLCASSRSGTGRIYGYTFGSGTRLTVV.

The J gene is TRBJ2-1, the V gene TRBV6-6, with 8 positions matching TRBD1. The V gene end was trimmed by 3 bases and the J gene end by 15 bases; junction bases not matched to a gene: 10. Germline CDR1 is MNHNY and CDR2 is SVGAGI (reference sequence). The length of the CDR3 is 13 residues. CDR3 residues: CASSYHVRDRPFF. In nucleotides, the CDR3 is TGTGCCAGCAGTTATCACGTCCGGGACAGGCCGTTCTTC.

This chain links TRBV25-1 with TRBJ2-1; D gene uncertain. Germline CDR1 MGHDK, CDR2 SYGVNS. The ends were cut back, 11 bases at V and 7 bases at J, with 12 bases in the middle. This CDR3 has 11 amino acids. CDR3 sequence reads: CASSPENEQFF. CDR3 nucleotides: TGTGCCTCCTCTCCTGAGAATGAGCAGTTCTTC.

This chain joins TRBV19 and TRBJ1-2; TRBD1 matches at 7 bases. With 3 bases clipped from V and 4 bases from J, the junction kept 8 bases outside the gene matches. The CDR3 contains 15 residues. CDR1 is LNHDA and CDR2 is SQIVND in the germline V gene (reference sequence). CDR3 DNA: TGTGCCAGTAGTATGGCCAGGGGGAATAGCTATGGCTACACCTTC. Its protein product is CASSMARGNSYGYTF.

J is TRBJ2-1 and V is TRBV9, with D possibly matching TRBD2 (6 bases). Looked up from germline, CDR1 is SGDLS and CDR2 is YYNGEE. Trimming stripped 7 bases from V and 7 bases from J, with 9 bases between. The CDR3 spans 11 residues. CDR3 region: CASGGSNEQFF. The DNA of the CDR3 is TGTGCCAGCGGGGGGTCAAATGAGCAGTTCTTC.

The CDR3 DNA reads as TGCGCCAGCAGCCTTATGGACAGGATGGTTGCTTTCTTT. It specifies CASSLMDRMVAFF. V and J are TRBV4-1 and TRBJ1-1; TRBD1 agrees at 7 bases. This CDR3 spans 13 amino acids. J was trimmed by 11 bases and V by 4 bases; bases with no gene match: 10. The germline CDR1 and CDR2 sequences are MGHRA and YSYEKL.

CDR3 DNA sequence: TGTGCCAGCAGCCCTGGACTTGCAACTAATGAAAAACTGTTTTTT. Amino acid sequence: CASSPGLATNEKLFF. This chain links TRBV7-8 with TRBJ1-4; no definite D call. CDR1 is SGHVS, CDR2 FQNEAQ, per germline. V lost 5 bases, J lost 0 bases, and 10 bases lay in between. The CDR3 totals 15 residues.

The chain's CDR3 is CASSQTGGITEAFF. The CDR3 bases are TGCGCCAGCAGCCAAACAGGGGGCATCACTGAAGCTTTCTTT. The chain recombines TRBV5-1 with TRBJ1-1; the match to TRBD1 covers 9 bases. This CDR3 region has 14 residues. The J segment lost 4 bases and the V segment lost 4 bases, leaving 5 bases of the junction unmatched. CDR1 SGHRS and CDR2 YFSETQ come from the germline V gene.

The DNA of the CDR3 is TGTGCCAGCAGCCAGAACAGGGTTCAGAATTCACCCCTCCACTTT. Translating it yields CASSQNRVQNSPLHF. The rearrangement joins TRBV14 to TRBJ1-6, with D possibly TRBD1 on 6 matching bases. Per the germline V gene, CDR1 is SGHDN and CDR2 is FVKESK. The V gene lost 3 bases and the J gene lost 7 bases, with 13 bases spanning the gap. CDR3 size: 15 residues. Looking up the rest from reference TRBV14 and TRBJ1-6 gives the full variable domain: EAGVTQFPSHSVIEKGQTVTLRCDPISGHDNLYWYRRVMGKEIKFLLHFVKESKQDESGMPNNRFLAERTGGTYSTLKVQPAELEDSGVYFCASSQNRVQNSPLHFGNGTRLTVT.

The rearrangement joins TRBV6-6 to TRBJ2-2, with 11 bases matching TRBD2. CDR3 length: 15 amino acids. Trimming removed 4 bases from V and 5 bases from J; junction bases left unmatched: 3. The germline V gene has CDR1 MNHNY and CDR2 SVGAGI (reference sequence). CDR3 protein: CASSLAGGSTGELFF. In nucleotides, the CDR3 is TGTGCCAGCAGTTTAGCGGGGGGGTCGACCGGGGAGCTGTTTTTT.

The chain is built from TRBV9 and TRBJ1-1, with 9 nucleotides matching TRBD1. Germline V lookup: CDR1 SGDLS, CDR2 YYNGEE. The CDR3 runs to 16 residues. The V segment lost 3 bases and the J segment 6 bases; nucleotides outside the gene matches: 12. The CDR3 is CASSAEDRGFDAEAFF. The CDR3 DNA reads as TGTGCCAGCAGCGCCGAGGACAGGGGCTTTGACGCTGAAGCTTTCTTT.